The clone carrying this TCR beta chain occurred a few times. Its antigen is as yet unknown. Unique molecular identifiers featured in each of the TCR beta cDNA libraries. T cells, roughly 0.95 to 10 million of them, yielded about half a million cDNA molecules. Each CDR3 protein is one row after TCRdb ran MiXCR on the PCR reads. The sample gives roughly 800,000 distinct CDR3 sequences, around 46% of which show up once; over 4.5% is in the top ten. This sample was included in a study of post-analysis software for immune sequencing data. In the study overall: Included courses were relapsing-remitting and secondary progressive multiple sclerosis; progressive-relapsing multiple sclerosis was also included.

Germline CDR1 reads MNHEY; CDR2 reads SVGAGI. V lost 6 bases and J 5 bases, leaving 19 bases between the germline ends. The CDR3 consists of 15 residues. Findings of the study overall: Samples from a shared batch, those prepared together, strongly co-clustered by F measure. The five TRBV segments detected at higher frequency in patients than in controls included TRBV5-6, TRBV5-1 and TRBV20-1. Multiple sclerosis was associated with a significant reduction in normalized Chao1 diversity relative to controls.

The receptor was derived from a girl aged 5-17 years with multiple sclerosis. Sequenced input: blood. This chain uses TRBV6-5 with TRBJ2-5; no reliable D call. CDR3 protein: CASSPWLLLKETQYF. The CDR3 DNA follows: TGTGCCAGCAGCCCCTGGCTCTTACTCAAGGAGACCCAGTACTTC.